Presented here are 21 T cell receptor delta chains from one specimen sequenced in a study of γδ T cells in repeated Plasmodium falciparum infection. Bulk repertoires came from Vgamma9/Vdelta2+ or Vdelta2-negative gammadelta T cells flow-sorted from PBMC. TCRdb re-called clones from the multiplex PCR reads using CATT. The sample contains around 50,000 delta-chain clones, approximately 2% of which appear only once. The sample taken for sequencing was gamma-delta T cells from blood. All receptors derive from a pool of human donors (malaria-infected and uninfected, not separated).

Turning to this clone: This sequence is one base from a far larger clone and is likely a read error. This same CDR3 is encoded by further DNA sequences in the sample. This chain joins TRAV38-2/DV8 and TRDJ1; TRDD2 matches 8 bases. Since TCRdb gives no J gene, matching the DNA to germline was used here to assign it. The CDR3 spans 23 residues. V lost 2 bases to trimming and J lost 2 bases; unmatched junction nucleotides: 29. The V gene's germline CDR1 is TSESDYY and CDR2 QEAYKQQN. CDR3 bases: TGTGCTTATAGGAGTTACTTCCTACGGATGAGTGGGGGGCCCCGTAAGAGAACCGATAAACTCATCTTT. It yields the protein CAYRSYFLRMSGGPRKRTDKLIF.

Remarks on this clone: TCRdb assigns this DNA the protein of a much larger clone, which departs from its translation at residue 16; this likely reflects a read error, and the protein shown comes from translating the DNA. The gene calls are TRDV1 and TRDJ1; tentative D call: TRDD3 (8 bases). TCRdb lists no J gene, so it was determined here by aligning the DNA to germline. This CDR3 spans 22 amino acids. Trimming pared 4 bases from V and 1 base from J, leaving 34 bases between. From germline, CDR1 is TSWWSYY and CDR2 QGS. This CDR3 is CALGVPFLRRGWGTRFTDKLIF. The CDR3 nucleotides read TGTGCTCTTGGGGTTCCCTTCCTCCGTCGGGGCTGGGGGACCCGATTCACCGATAAACTCATCTTT.

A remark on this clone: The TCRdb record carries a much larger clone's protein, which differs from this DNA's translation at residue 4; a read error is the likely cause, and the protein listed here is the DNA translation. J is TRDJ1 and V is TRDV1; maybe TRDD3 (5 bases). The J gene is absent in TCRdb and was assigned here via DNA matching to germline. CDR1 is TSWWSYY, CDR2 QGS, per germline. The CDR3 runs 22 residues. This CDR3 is CALEEPYHRPGTWDRCTDKLIF. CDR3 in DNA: TGTGCTCTTGAGGAACCCTATCATAGGCCGGGGACTTGGGATCGATGCACCGATAAACTCATCTTT.

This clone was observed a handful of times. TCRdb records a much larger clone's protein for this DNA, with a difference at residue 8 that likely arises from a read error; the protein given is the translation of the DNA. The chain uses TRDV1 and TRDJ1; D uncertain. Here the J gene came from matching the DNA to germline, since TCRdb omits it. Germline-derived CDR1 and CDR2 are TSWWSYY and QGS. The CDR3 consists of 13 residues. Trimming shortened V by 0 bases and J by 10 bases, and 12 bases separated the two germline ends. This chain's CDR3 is CALGELPRIRLIF. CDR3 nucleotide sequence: TGTGCTCTTGGGGAACTACCCCGTATAAGACTCATCTTT.

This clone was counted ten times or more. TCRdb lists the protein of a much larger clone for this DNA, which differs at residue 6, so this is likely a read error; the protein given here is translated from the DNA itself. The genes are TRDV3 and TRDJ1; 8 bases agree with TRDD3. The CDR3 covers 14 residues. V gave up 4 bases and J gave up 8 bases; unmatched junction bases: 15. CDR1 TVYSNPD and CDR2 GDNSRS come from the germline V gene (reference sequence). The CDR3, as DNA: TGTGCCTCCTATTACCGGGGGATAGGGCCAAAACTCATCTTT. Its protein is CASYYRGIGPKLIF.

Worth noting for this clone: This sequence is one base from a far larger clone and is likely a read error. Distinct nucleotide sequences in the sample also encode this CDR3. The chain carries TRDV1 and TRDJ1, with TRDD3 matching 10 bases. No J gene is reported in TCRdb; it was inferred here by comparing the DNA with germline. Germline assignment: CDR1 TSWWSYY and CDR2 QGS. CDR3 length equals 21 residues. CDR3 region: CALGERVQYWGIRFRGDKLIF. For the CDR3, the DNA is TGTGCCCTTGGGGAAAGGGTCCAGTACTGGGGGATCCGATTTAGAGGCGATAAACTCATCTTT.

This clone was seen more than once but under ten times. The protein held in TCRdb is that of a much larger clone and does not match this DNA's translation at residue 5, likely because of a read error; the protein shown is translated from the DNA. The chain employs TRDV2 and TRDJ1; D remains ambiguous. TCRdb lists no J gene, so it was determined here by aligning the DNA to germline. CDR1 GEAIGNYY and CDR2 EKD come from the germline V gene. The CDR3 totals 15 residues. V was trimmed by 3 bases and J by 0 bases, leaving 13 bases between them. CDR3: CACDAVGPHTDKLIF. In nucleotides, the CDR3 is TGTGCCTGTGACGCCGTGGGTCCCCACACCGATAAACTCATCTTT.

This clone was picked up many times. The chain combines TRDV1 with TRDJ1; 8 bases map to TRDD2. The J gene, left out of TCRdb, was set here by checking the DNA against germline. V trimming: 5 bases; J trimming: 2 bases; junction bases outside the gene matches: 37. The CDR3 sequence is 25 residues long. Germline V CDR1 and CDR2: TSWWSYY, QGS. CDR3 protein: CALGRDGLPSYIPTLGPWWTDKLIF. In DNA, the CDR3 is TGTGCTCTTGGGAGAGACGGCCTTCCTTCCTATATACCGACATTGGGACCATGGTGGACCGATAAACTCATCTTT.

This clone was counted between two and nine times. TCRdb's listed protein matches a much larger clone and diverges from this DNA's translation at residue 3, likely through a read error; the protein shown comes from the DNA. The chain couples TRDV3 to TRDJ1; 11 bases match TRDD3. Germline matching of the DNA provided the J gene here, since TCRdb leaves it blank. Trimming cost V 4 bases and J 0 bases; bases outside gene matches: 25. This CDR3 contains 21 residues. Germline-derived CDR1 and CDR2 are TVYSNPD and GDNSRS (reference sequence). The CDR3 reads CAYIHPTHWGITTIYTDKLIF. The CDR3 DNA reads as TGTGCCTATATCCACCCTACGCACTGGGGGATAACGACGATTTACACCGATAAACTCATCTTT.

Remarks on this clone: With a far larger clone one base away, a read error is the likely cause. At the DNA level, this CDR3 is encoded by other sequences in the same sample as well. CDR3 nucleotides: TGTGCTCTTGGGGGTTCCTACCGCTATACAGTCGCCCCCACTGATAAACTCATCTTT. Amino acids: CALGGSYRYTVAPTDKLIF. The chain couples TRDV1 to TRDJ1, with 7 bases that match TRDD2. Because TCRdb records no J gene, it was assigned here through a match of the DNA to germline. CDR1 TSWWSYY and CDR2 QGS come from the germline V gene. The CDR3 consists of 19 residues. Unmatched junction bases numbered 22, after V lost 4 bases and J lost 5 bases.

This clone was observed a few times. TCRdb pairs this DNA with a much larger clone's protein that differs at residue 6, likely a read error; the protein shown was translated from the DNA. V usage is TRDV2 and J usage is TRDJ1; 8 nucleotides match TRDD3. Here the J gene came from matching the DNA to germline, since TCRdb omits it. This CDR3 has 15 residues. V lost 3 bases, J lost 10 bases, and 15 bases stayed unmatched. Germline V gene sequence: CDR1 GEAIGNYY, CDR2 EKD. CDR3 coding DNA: TGTGCCTGTGACGCCCGTACTGGGGGCTCCGGGGGACTCATCTTT. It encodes CACDARTGGSGGLIF.

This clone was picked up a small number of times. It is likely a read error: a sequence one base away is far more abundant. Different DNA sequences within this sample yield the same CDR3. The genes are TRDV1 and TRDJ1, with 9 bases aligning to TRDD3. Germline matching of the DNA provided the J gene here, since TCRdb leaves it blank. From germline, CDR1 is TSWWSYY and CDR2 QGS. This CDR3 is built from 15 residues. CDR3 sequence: CALGEPGDTTDKLIF. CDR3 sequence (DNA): TGCGCTCTTGGGGAACCCGGGGATACGACCGATAAACTCATCTTT.

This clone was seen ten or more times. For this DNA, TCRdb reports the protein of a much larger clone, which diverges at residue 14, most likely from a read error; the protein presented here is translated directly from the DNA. Written as DNA, the CDR3 is TGTGCTCTTGGGTCCACTTATCCGCTGGGGGATAAACTCACCTTT. It is translated as CALGSTYPLGDKLTF. The rearrangement joins TRDV1 to TRDJ1, with TRDD3 matching over 10 bases. Germline V gene lookup returns CDR1 TSWWSYY and CDR2 QGS. There are 15 residues in the CDR3.

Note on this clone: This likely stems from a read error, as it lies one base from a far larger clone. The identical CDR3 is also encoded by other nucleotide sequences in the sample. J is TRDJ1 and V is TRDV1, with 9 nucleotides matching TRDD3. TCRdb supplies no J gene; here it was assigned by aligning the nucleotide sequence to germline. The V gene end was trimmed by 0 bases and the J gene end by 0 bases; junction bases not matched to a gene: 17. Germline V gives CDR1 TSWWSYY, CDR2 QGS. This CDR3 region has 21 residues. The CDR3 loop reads CALGELPFRYWGTSYTDKLIF. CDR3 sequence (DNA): TGTGCTCTTGGGGAACTTCCCTTCAGGTACTGGGGGACTTCGTACACCGATAAACTCATCTTT.

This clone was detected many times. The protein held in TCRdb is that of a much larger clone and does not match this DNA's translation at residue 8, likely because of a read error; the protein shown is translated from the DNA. In DNA, the CDR3 is TGTGCCTGTGACACGGGGATTCATAGGATCACCGATAAACTCATCTTT. Translating it yields CACDTGIHRITDKLIF. The chain joins TRDV2 to TRDJ1, with D possibly being TRDD3 (6 bases). Trimming stripped 1 base from V and 1 base from J, with 15 bases between. The CDR3 covers 16 residues. CDR1 is GEAIGNYY and CDR2 is EKD in the germline V gene.

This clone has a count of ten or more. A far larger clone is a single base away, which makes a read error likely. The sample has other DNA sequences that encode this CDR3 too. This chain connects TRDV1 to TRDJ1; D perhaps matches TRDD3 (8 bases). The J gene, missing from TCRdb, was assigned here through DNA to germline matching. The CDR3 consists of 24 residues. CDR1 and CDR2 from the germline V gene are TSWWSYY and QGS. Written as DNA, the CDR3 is TGTGCCCTGGGCAAATTCCTACTTCTCCCCTGGGGGACAAAGATCCCGAGGTACACCGATAAACTCATCTTT. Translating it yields CALGKFLLLPWGTKIPRYTDKLIF.

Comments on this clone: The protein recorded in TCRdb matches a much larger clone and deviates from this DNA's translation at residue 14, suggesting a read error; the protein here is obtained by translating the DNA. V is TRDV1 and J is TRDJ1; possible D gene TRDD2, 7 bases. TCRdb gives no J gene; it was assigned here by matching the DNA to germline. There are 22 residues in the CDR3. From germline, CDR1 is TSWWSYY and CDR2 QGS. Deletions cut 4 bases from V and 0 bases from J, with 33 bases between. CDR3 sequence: CALGALGGFLTWGEPYTDKLIF. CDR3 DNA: TGTGCTCTTGGGGCCCTCGGAGGCTTCCTAACGTGGGGGGAGCCTTACACCGATAAACTCATCTTT.

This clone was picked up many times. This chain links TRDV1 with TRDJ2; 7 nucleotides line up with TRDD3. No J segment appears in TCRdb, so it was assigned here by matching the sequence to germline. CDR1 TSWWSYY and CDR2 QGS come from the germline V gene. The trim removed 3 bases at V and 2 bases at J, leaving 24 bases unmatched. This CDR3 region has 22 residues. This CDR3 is CALGDQSSMYWGKRGLTAQLFF. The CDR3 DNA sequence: TGTGCTCTTGGGGACCAGTCCTCGATGTACTGGGGTAAGAGGGGCTTGACAGCACAACTCTTCTTT.

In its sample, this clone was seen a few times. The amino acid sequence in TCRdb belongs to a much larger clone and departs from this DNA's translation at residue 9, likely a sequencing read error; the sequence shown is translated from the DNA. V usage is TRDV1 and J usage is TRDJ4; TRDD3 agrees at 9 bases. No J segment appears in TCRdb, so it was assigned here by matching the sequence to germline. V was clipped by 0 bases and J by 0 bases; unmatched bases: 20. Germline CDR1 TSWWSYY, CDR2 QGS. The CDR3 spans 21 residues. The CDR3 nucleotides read TGTGCTCTTGGGGAACTAGTGTCCCATCAGTGGGGGATAAACCCTTCCAGACCCCTGATCTTT. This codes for CALGELVSHQWGINPSRPLIF.

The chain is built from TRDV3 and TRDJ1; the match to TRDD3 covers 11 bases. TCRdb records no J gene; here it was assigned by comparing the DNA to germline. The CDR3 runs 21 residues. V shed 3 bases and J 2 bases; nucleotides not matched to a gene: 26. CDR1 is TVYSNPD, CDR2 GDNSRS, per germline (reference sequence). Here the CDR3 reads CALITGLPPYWGIVATDKLIF. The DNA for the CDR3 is TGTGCCTTGATAACAGGCCTTCCGCCGTACTGGGGGATAGTAGCGACCGATAAACTCATCTTT. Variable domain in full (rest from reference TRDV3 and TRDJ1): CDKVTQSSPDQTVASGSEVVLLCTYDTVYSNPDLFWYRIRPDYSFQFVFYGDNSRSEGADFTQGRFSVKHILTQKAFHLVISPVRTEDSATYYCALITGLPPYWGIVATDKLIFGKGTRVTVEP.

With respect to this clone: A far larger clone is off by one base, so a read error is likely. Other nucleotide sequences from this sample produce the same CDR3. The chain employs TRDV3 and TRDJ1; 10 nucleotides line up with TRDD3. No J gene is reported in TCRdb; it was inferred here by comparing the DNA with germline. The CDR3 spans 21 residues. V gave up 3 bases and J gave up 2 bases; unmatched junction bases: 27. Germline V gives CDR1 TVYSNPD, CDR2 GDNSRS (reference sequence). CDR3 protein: CALAWPSSPYWGILPTDKLIF. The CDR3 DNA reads TGTGCCTTAGCTTGGCCTTCCTCCCCGTACTGGGGGATTCTTCCTACCGATAAACTCATCTTT.